This T cell receptor (beta chain) came from a study of PD-L1 blockade in urothelial cancer. Trimming took 5 bases from V and 5 from J; bases not matched to a gene: 5. CDR1 is GTSNPN and CDR2 is SVGIG in the germline V gene (reference sequence). The CDR3 contains 13 residues. Time point denoted: pretreatment peripheral blood. Profiled with immunoSEQ multiplex PCR; TCRdb holds only in-frame clones, not every one. The repertoire includes 70,000 to 90,000 clones, more than 70% of them detected once, and around an eighth sits in the top ten. The sequences come from PBMCs, collected around atezolizumab (anti-PD-L1) treatment. V is TRBV30 and J is TRBJ2-3; 9 bases agree with TRBD2. The clonotype was recovered from a man between 60 and 75 years old with urothelial cancer. In DNA form, the CDR3 reads TGTGCCTGGGGACTAGCGAGGGGAGATACGCAGTATTTT. The encoded protein is CAWGLARGDTQYF.